The 27 T cell receptor beta chains below come from one sample, sequenced in a study of post-analysis software for immune sequencing data. Broader study findings: Higher frequency in patients than in controls was seen for roughly 5 TRBV segments, with TRBV5-6, TRBV5-1 and TRBV20-1 among them.

Prepared TCR beta cDNA libraries contained unique molecular identifiers. TCRdb independently ran MiXCR on the PCR reads; one entry per CDR3 protein. The data contain roughly 540,000 distinct CDR3 sequences, around 31% of them singletons. The antigens for these receptors are not known. The sequencing input was blood. These receptors all stem from a girl aged 2 to 17 with multiple sclerosis.

This rearrangement joins TRBV5-6 to TRBJ1-2, with D hard to call. Germline lookup yields CDR1 SGHDT and CDR2 YYEEEE. V lost 0 bases, J lost 10 bases, and 16 bases lay in between. The CDR3 has 14 amino acids. The CDR3 protein is CASSLAVGSHDYTF. The CDR3 DNA reads as TGTGCCAGCAGCTTGGCGGTTGGCTCCCATGACTACACCTTC.

The chain recombines TRBV7-3 with TRBJ2-1, with D possibly matching TRBD2 (5 bases). The germline gives CDR1 SGHTA, CDR2 FQGTGA. The CDR3 extends over 15 amino acids. V dropped 5 bases and J dropped 7 bases, with 18 bases sitting between them. The CDR3 sequence: CASSPGPTRGNEQFF. The DNA for the CDR3 is TGTGCCAGCAGCCCGGGCCCGACCCGAGGGAATGAGCAGTTCTTC.

The chain employs TRBV7-6 and TRBJ2-1; D gene uncertain. V lost 0 bases to trimming and J lost 11 bases, with 11 bases between them. The CDR3 extends over 13 amino acids. The germline gives CDR1 SGHVS, CDR2 FNYEAQ. The CDR3 spells CASSLARSGQQFF. DNA for the CDR3: TGTGCCAGCAGCTTAGCTAGGTCGGGTCAGCAGTTCTTC.

The chain is built from TRBV20-1 and TRBJ1-4, with TRBD1 as a possible D gene (6 bases). V gave up 5 bases and J gave up 8 bases, with 21 bases separating them. From germline, CDR1 is DFQATT and CDR2 SNEGSKA (reference sequence). The CDR3 covers 15 residues. The CDR3 region is CSALSLGPRGEKLFF. The CDR3 region has the DNA TGCAGTGCTCTGTCTCTCGGACCTAGGGGGGAAAAACTGTTTTTT.

The V call is TRBV6-1, the J call TRBJ2-1, with 9 nucleotides matching TRBD1. The V segment lost 3 bases and the J segment 5 bases; nucleotides outside the gene matches: 8. Germline assignment: CDR1 MNHNS and CDR2 SASEGT. The CDR3 loop spans 16 amino acids. In DNA, the CDR3 is TGTGCCAGCAGTGAGGGCCTGGGACAGGGACACAATGAGCAGTTCTTC. This translates into CASSEGLGQGHNEQFF.

This sequence joins TRBV12-3 or TRBV12-4 and TRBJ1-6; D not certain. This CDR3 has 14 amino acids. V was cut by 2 bases and J by 8 bases, with 10 bases left in between. The CDR3 reads CASSLPKGYSPLHF. CDR3 bases: TGTGCCAGCAGTTTACCTAAGGGATATTCACCCCTCCACTTT.

In this sample, this clonotype turned up a few times. The gene calls are TRBV7-2 and TRBJ1-1; 9 bases fit TRBD1. The CDR3 covers 12 residues. CDR1 is SGHTA and CDR2 is FQGNSA in the germline V gene. Trimming at V came to 5 bases and at J to 10 bases, leaving 5 bases not matched to a gene. CDR3 DNA sequence: TGTGCCAGCAGCAGGACAGGGGTTGGAGCTTTCTTT. Translated: CASSRTGVGAFF.

The gene calls are TRBV7-8 and TRBJ1-2, with 11 bases lining up with TRBD1. The trim removed 5 bases at V and 3 bases at J, leaving 8 bases unmatched. This CDR3 contains 16 residues. Germline CDR1 is SGHVS and CDR2 is FQNEAQ. The CDR3 reads CASSLRDRGNYYGYTF. The CDR3 coding sequence is TGTGCCAGCAGCCTCCGGGACAGGGGGAACTACTATGGCTACACCTTC.

This clonotype was detected only a few times. This sequence joins TRBV29-1 and TRBJ2-5; D could derive from TRBD1 or TRBD2 (5 bases each). This CDR3 is built from 13 residues. The germline V gene has CDR1 SQVTM and CDR2 ANQGSEA. V lost 2 bases, J lost 7 bases, and 14 bases lay in between. The CDR3 nucleotides read TGCAGCGTTGAAAGCTCGGGACCGGGGACCCAGTACTTC. It encodes CSVESSGPGTQYF.

The chain recombines TRBV7-2 with TRBJ2-3, with D possibly matching TRBD2 (6 bases). The CDR3 is made up of 16 amino acids. Per the germline V gene, CDR1 is SGHTA and CDR2 is FQGNSA. Trimming took off 4 bases at V and 8 bases at J, with 22 bases between the two ends. The DNA of the CDR3 is TGTGCCAGCAGCTCCCCGGGTCAGATCCCGCGGGGTACGCAGTATTTT. Protein: CASSSPGQIPRGTQYF.

This clonotype was seen just once. The chain uses TRBV5-5 and TRBJ2-4, with a tentative D call TRBD1 (5 bases). CDR1 SGHKS and CDR2 YYEKEE come from the germline V gene (reference sequence). CDR3 size: 19 residues. The V end lost 2 bases, the J end lost 2 bases, and 23 bases lay between the germline ends. CDR3 in DNA: TGTGCCAGCAGCTTAGGTGGGGCTGATCCAGGTGGTACCAAAAACATTCAGTACTTC. Residues: CASSLGGADPGGTKNIQYF.

The table lists this clonotype with a few counts. The V call is TRBV6-6, the J call TRBJ1-6, with 11 bases aligning to TRBD1. After removal of 6 bases from V and 5 bases from J, the junction contained 6 bases not matched to a gene. CDR1 MNHNY and CDR2 SVGAGI come from the germline V gene (reference sequence). The CDR3 totals 16 residues. CDR3 in amino acids: CASRIGTGGNNSPLHF. The CDR3 DNA reads TGTGCCAGCAGGATCGGGACAGGGGGGAATAATTCACCCCTCCACTTT.

This clonotype showed up just a few times. This chain connects TRBV2 to TRBJ2-1; D unresolved. This CDR3 contains 12 residues. CDR1 is SNHLY and CDR2 is FYNNEI in the germline V gene. Trimming cost V 3 bases and J 7 bases, with 7 bases left between them. The chain's CDR3 is CASSEQDNEQFF. DNA for the CDR3: TGTGCCAGCAGTGAGCAGGATAATGAGCAGTTCTTC.

This clonotype was found a few times. The chain recombines TRBV7-2 with TRBJ2-3; tentatively, D is TRBD2 (6 bases). Trimming took off 0 bases at V and 6 bases at J, with 13 bases between the two ends. This CDR3 has 15 amino acids. Germline CDR1 SGHTA, CDR2 FQGNSA. CDR3 amino acids: CASSLAGLGLDTQYF. CDR3 DNA: TGTGCCAGCAGCTTAGCGGGACTGGGATTGGATACGCAGTATTTT. The whole variable domain, filled in from reference TRBV7-2 and TRBJ2-3, reads GAGVSQSPSNKVTEKGKDVELRCDPISGHTALYWYRQSLGQGLEFLIYFQGNSAPDKSGLPSDRFSAERTGGSVSTLTIQRTQQEDSAVYLCASSLAGLGLDTQYFGPGTRLTVL.

Note on this clonotype: The junction departs from the called germline gene at one end, perhaps through a read error. J is TRBJ1-2 and V is TRBV12-3 or TRBV12-4; perhaps TRBD1 as D (5 bases). The CDR3 loop spans 13 amino acids. CDR3 loop: CTSSSSRGWGYTF. CDR3 DNA sequence: TGTACCAGCAGTTCAAGTCGGGGGTGGGGCTACACCTTC.

V usage is TRBV28 and J usage is TRBJ2-1; D gene unclear. From germline, CDR1 is MDHEN and CDR2 SYDVKM. The CDR3 is 11 amino acids. V was clipped by 3 bases and J by 9 bases, with 6 bases between them. In nucleotides, the CDR3 is TGTGCCAGCAGTTTTTCCCTTGAGCAGTTCTTC. Its protein is CASSFSLEQFF.

Only a few counts were recorded for this clonotype. The rearrangement links TRBV6-1 to TRBJ1-5, with a possible D match to TRBD1 (6 bases). CDR1 is MNHNS, CDR2 SASEGT, per germline. The V end lost 4 bases, the J end lost 1 base, and 20 bases lay between the germline ends. This CDR3 is 18 amino acids long. CDR3 region: CASSVHPPQGASNQPQHF. DNA for the CDR3: TGTGCCAGCAGTGTCCACCCTCCACAGGGAGCCAGCAATCAGCCCCAGCATTTT.

J is TRBJ2-2 and V is TRBV20-1; D may be TRBD1 (6 bases). In germline, CDR1 is DFQATT, CDR2 SNEGSKA (reference sequence). The CDR3 is 14 amino acids. Trimming pared 1 base from V and 7 bases from J, leaving 13 bases between. The CDR3 DNA sequence: TGCAGTGCTAGAGTGACAGGTGTATTCGGGGAGCTGTTTTTT. This gives the protein CSARVTGVFGELFF.

V gene TRBV7-2 combines with J gene TRBJ2-3, with a weak D call TRBD2 (5 bases). This CDR3 has 17 residues. Trimming removed 5 bases from V and 0 bases from J, with 18 bases in between. Germline CDR1 reads SGHTA; CDR2 reads FQGNSA. This CDR3 reads CASSPDLAPGSTDTQYF. CDR3 sequence (DNA): TGTGCCAGCAGCCCAGACTTGGCCCCGGGGAGCACAGATACGCAGTATTTT.

This clonotype was counted between two and nine times. The chain joins TRBV29-1 to TRBJ2-5, with 7 bases that match TRBD1. V dropped 6 bases and J dropped 7; count of bases not matched to a gene: 14. Germline lookup yields CDR1 SQVTM and CDR2 ANQGSEA. This CDR3 contains 14 residues. Here the CDR3 reads CSVHKPDRAGTQYF. CDR3 DNA sequence: TGCAGCGTCCATAAGCCTGACAGGGCTGGGACCCAGTACTTC.

This rearrangement joins TRBV21-1 to TRBJ1-1. TRBV21-1 is labeled a pseudogene. The CDR3 length is 12 residues. As DNA, the CDR3 is TGTGCCAGCAGCTCCGACCCCGCTGAAGCTTTCTTT. Translation: CASSSDPAEAFF.

This clonotype was observed a few times. The rearrangement joins TRBV15 to TRBJ2-5; 7 bases are a match to TRBD2. CDR3 size: 15 residues. The germline V gene has CDR1 LNHNV and CDR2 YYDKDF (reference sequence). V was pared by 2 bases and J by 4 bases, with 7 bases of the junction left unmatched. CDR3 nucleotides: TGTGCCACCAGCAGATCTTCGACTAGCTTAGAGACCCAGTACTTC. Translated: CATSRSSTSLETQYF. Full variable domain (rest looked up from reference TRBV15 and TRBJ2-5): DAMVIQNPRYQVTQFGKPVTLSCSQTLNHNVMYWYQQKSSQAPKLLFHYYDKDFNNEADTPDNFQSRRPNTSFCFLDIRSPGLGDTAMYLCATSRSSTSLETQYFGPGTRLLVL.

Only a few counts were recorded for this clonotype. The V call is TRBV6-6, the J call TRBJ1-2; D unresolved. Germline CDR1 is MNHNY and CDR2 is SVGAGI (reference sequence). Trimming took off 2 bases at V and 0 bases at J, with 13 bases between the two ends. This CDR3 has 16 amino acids. In nucleotides, the CDR3 is TGTGCCAGCAGTTACCGTGGAGCCGGAGCTAACTATGGCTACACCTTC. It translates to CASSYRGAGANYGYTF.

This clonotype has a handful of counts. This rearrangement joins TRBV4-1 to TRBJ1-1; D might be TRBD1 (5 bases). CDR3 length equals 14 residues. V was trimmed by 2 bases and J by 3 bases, leaving 10 bases between them. CDR1 MGHRA and CDR2 YSYEKL come from the germline V gene. In DNA, the CDR3 is TGCGCCAGCAGCCAACACGACAGCTACACTGAAGCTTTCTTT. This gives the protein CASSQHDSYTEAFF.

This clonotype appeared a few times. The J gene is TRBJ2-6, the V gene TRBV12-3 or TRBV12-4; no reliable D call. Trimming left V 7 bases short and J 2 bases short, with 9 bases between. The CDR3 covers 14 residues. The CDR3 region has the DNA TGTGCCAGCACCCCCCAAACTGGGGCCAACGTCCTGACTTTC. Residues: CASTPQTGANVLTF.

The sample holds many counts of this clonotype. The V gene is TRBV15, the J gene TRBJ2-4; 7 bases map to TRBD2. The V gene end was trimmed by 0 bases and the J gene end by 6 bases; junction bases not matched to a gene: 5. The CDR3 runs 15 residues. Germline V lookup: CDR1 LNHNV, CDR2 YYDKDF (reference sequence). This CDR3 reads CATSREAGIANIQYF. CDR3 in DNA: TGTGCCACCAGCAGAGAAGCGGGGATTGCAAACATTCAGTACTTC.

The J gene is TRBJ2-1, the V gene TRBV7-3, with 16 bases that match TRBD2. V lost 2 bases, J lost 2 bases, and 6 bases stayed unmatched. Germline CDR1 SGHTA, CDR2 FQGTGA. The CDR3 runs to 19 residues. CDR3 bases: TGTGCCAGCAGCTTACGGGGACTAGCGGGGGGGCTCACCTACAATGAGCAGTTCTTC. Protein sequence: CASSLRGLAGGLTYNEQFF.